Below, 21 T cell receptor beta chains from the same sample are listed, as sequenced in a study of blood T cell repertoires in COVID-19. The table came from immunoSEQ multiplex PCR; TCRdb's copy has only in-frame clones and leaves some out. The profile covers roughly 200,000 clones, with about 87% appearing a single time and over 0.95% taken by the ten largest. The material sequenced was PBMCs or T cells enriched from blood (not recorded which). These receptors all stem from a man younger than 40 who had recovered from COVID-19.

The chain has TRBV28 and TRBJ1-2; 10 bases fit TRBD1. CDR1 is MDHEN, CDR2 SYDVKM, per germline. V gave up 2 bases and J gave up 6 bases; unmatched junction bases: 6. The CDR3 runs 15 residues. The DNA of the CDR3 is TGTGCCAGCAGTTTAATGACAGGGGGCGCGAATGGCTACACCTTC. Translation: CASSLMTGGANGYTF.

This chain connects TRBV4-3 to TRBJ2-2; 8 bases are a match to TRBD1. The CDR3 has 18 residues. V dropped 0 bases and J dropped 0; count of bases not matched to a gene: 6. Germline V gene data show CDR1 as LGHNA and CDR2 as YSLEER. The CDR3 loop reads CASSQDWSRGPNTGELFF. The CDR3 DNA follows: TGCGCCAGCAGCCAAGATTGGTCCAGGGGGCCGAACACCGGGGAGCTGTTTTTT.

This rearrangement joins TRBV5-4 to TRBJ2-6; no clear D gene. CDR3 length: 14 residues. Germline V CDR1 and CDR2: SGHNT, YYREEE (reference sequence). V was pared by 4 bases and J by 0 bases, with 5 bases between. CDR3 nucleotides: TGTGCCAGCAGCCGAGTCTCTGGGGCCAACGTCCTGACTTTC. Translated: CASSRVSGANVLTF.

J is TRBJ2-3 and V is TRBV6-2 or TRBV6-3; tentative D call: TRBD2 (5 bases). Trimming took 2 bases from V and 0 from J, leaving 15 bases between them. The CDR3 has 17 residues. Germline V CDR1 and CDR2: MNHEY, SVGEGT. The CDR3 coding sequence is TGTGCCAGCAGTTACCCTCGGACTGGACCTAGCACAGATACGCAGTATTTT. Translating it yields CASSYPRTGPSTDTQYF.

The genes are TRBV18 and TRBJ1-1; 7 nucleotides align to TRBD1. Trimming removed 3 bases from V and 0 bases from J; junction bases left unmatched: 7. The CDR3 has 16 amino acids. The germline CDR1 and CDR2 sequences are KGHSH and LQKENI. DNA for the CDR3: TGTGCCAGCTCACCTGGGACAGCCGGAATGAACACTGAAGCTTTCTTT. Translating gives CASSPGTAGMNTEAFF.

This clone has a single count. This chain uses TRBV5-1 with TRBJ1-6; 9 bases match TRBD1. The ends lost 3 bases at V and 6 bases at J; junction bases unmatched: 4. CDR1 and CDR2 from the germline V gene are SGHRS and YFSETQ. The CDR3 contains 15 residues. In nucleotides, the CDR3 is TGCGCCAGCAGCTGGGGGACAGGGTTTAATTCACCCCTCCACTTT. Its protein product is CASSWGTGFNSPLHF.

This chain uses TRBV19 with TRBJ2-7; no clear D gene. V was shortened by 6 bases and J by 0 bases, with 9 bases between the two germline ends. The CDR3 has 13 residues. From germline, CDR1 is LNHDA and CDR2 SQIVND (reference sequence). DNA of the CDR3: TGTGCCAGTAGCTTCGGAGTCTCCTACGAGCAGTACTTC. Its translation: CASSFGVSYEQYF.

This chain links TRBV9 with TRBJ2-5, with a possible D match to TRBD2 (6 bases). The germline V and J ends were trimmed by 3 bases and 2 bases, with 11 bases remaining between them. CDR3 length: 14 amino acids. Germline V CDR1 and CDR2: SGDLS, YYNGEE. The CDR3 region is CASSGRGSQETQYF. DNA for the CDR3: TGTGCCAGCAGCGGACGGGGGAGTCAAGAGACCCAGTACTTC.

The chain employs TRBV7-2 and TRBJ2-2; 9 positions agree with TRBD2. CDR3 length: 18 residues. CDR1 and CDR2 from the germline V gene are SGHTA and FQGNSA. Losses at the gene ends were 2 bases for V and 6 bases for J; bases not matched to a gene: 13. The CDR3 DNA is TGTGCCAGCAGCTTATTGGGCATAGCGGGGGAGAGAGCCGGGGAGCTGTTTTTT. It codes for CASSLLGIAGERAGELFF. The variable domain in full, with the rest retrieved from reference TRBV7-2 and TRBJ2-2, is GAGVSQSPSNKVTEKGKDVELRCDPISGHTALYWYRQSLGQGLEFLIYFQGNSAPDKSGLPSDRFSAERTGGSVSTLTIQRTQQEDSAVYLCASSLLGIAGERAGELFFGEGSRLTVL.

The V gene is TRBV7-9, the J gene TRBJ2-5; no firm D call. Germline lookup yields CDR1 SEHNR and CDR2 FQNEAQ (reference sequence). CDR3 length: 13 residues. Trimming removed 1 base from V and 2 bases from J, with 5 bases in between. The chain's CDR3 is CASSLDRQETQYF. CDR3 DNA sequence: TGTGCCAGCAGCTTAGACAGACAAGAGACCCAGTACTTC.

The chain recombines TRBV4-1 with TRBJ1-2, with D perhaps matching TRBD1 (5 bases). The germline V and J ends were trimmed by 1 base and 4 bases, with 10 bases remaining between them. The CDR3 is 14 residues long. Per germline, CDR1 MGHRA and CDR2 YSYEKL. CDR3 DNA: TGCGCCAGCAGCCAAGGGGGGGGAGGCTATGGCTACACCTTC. It specifies CASSQGGGGYGYTF.

In DNA, the CDR3 is TGTGCCAGCAGCCATCAGGGATTGGAGACCCAGTACTTC. Amino acids: CASSHQGLETQYF. The chain links TRBV28 to TRBJ2-5; possible D gene TRBD1, 5 bases. The CDR3 length is 13 residues. The germline V and J ends were trimmed by 6 bases and 5 bases, with 13 bases remaining between them. Germline V lookup: CDR1 MDHEN, CDR2 SYDVKM.

V is TRBV7-6 and J is TRBJ2-7, with TRBD1 matching 9 bases. Germline loops: CDR1 SGHVS, CDR2 FNYEAQ. The CDR3 is 15 residues long. V shed 5 bases, J shed 5 bases, and the junction held 10 bases outside the gene matches. CDR3 nucleotides: TGTGCCAGCAGCCATAAGTACAGGGGGCCGGACGAGCAGTACTTC. This gives the protein CASSHKYRGPDEQYF.

The rearrangement links TRBV20-1 to TRBJ2-1; possibly TRBD1 for D (5 bases). The V gene's germline CDR1 is DFQATT and CDR2 SNEGSKA (reference sequence). With 3 bases removed from V and 6 bases from J, the gap between germline ends came to 18 bases. This CDR3 has 15 residues. CDR3 coding DNA: TGCAGTGCTAGTGCCTATAGCAGGCAGGGCAATGAGCAGTTCTTC. It specifies CSASAYSRQGNEQFF.

This clone was observed a handful of times. The rearrangement links TRBV19 to TRBJ2-2; 8 bases are shared with TRBD1. This CDR3 spans 16 amino acids. From germline, CDR1 is LNHDA and CDR2 SQIVND (reference sequence). The V and J ends lost 5 bases and 3 bases, in that order; junction bases with no gene match: 8. CDR3 amino acids: CASSSRTGPDTGELFF. DNA of the CDR3: TGTGCCAGTAGTTCCCGGACAGGGCCCGACACCGGGGAGCTGTTTTTT.

V gene TRBV6-5 combines with J gene TRBJ2-2, with D possibly matching TRBD1 (5 bases). In germline, CDR1 is MNHEY, CDR2 SVGAGI. This CDR3 comprises 15 residues. Trimming shortened V by 0 bases and J by 1 base, and 6 bases separated the two germline ends. The CDR3 coding sequence is TGTGCCAGCAGTTACTCCCAGGGGAACACCGGGGAGCTGTTTTTT. Its protein is CASSYSQGNTGELFF.

This chain joins TRBV6-5 and TRBJ2-7; tentative D call: TRBD2 (6 bases). The CDR3 loop spans 12 amino acids. The germline V gene encodes CDR1 MNHEY and CDR2 SVGAGI. Trimming left V 4 bases short and J 2 bases short, with 6 bases between. CDR3 nucleotide sequence: TGTGCCAGCAGTTCGGGGGCCTACGAGCAGTACTTC. Translation: CASSSGAYEQYF.

The chain's CDR3 is CASQIHRGSTEAFF. CDR3 nucleotide sequence: TGTGCCAGCCAGATCCACAGGGGATCCACTGAAGCTTTCTTT. V is TRBV6-4 and J is TRBJ1-1, with 7 bases fitting TRBD1. This CDR3 has 14 residues. Germline-derived CDR1 and CDR2 are MRHNA and SNTAGT. The V gene end was trimmed by 8 bases and the J gene end by 4 bases; junction bases not matched to a gene: 10.

V gene TRBV28 combines with J gene TRBJ1-1; no clear D. Trimming left V 3 bases short and J 6 bases short, with 14 bases between. The germline V gene has CDR1 MDHEN and CDR2 SYDVKM. The CDR3 covers 14 residues. The CDR3 loop reads CASSFNGEAAEAFF. CDR3 bases: TGTGCCAGCAGTTTTAACGGCGAGGCGGCTGAAGCTTTCTTT.

This clone turned up a few times. This chain connects TRBV6-1 to TRBJ1-2; 7 positions match TRBD1. Trimming cost V 2 bases and J 4 bases; bases outside gene matches: 10. Germline CDR1 is MNHNS and CDR2 is SASEGT. CDR3 size: 16 residues. CDR3 region: CASSELPTGRAYGYTF. CDR3 DNA sequence: TGTGCCAGCAGTGAACTGCCGACAGGGCGGGCCTATGGCTACACCTTC.

V gene TRBV7-2 combines with J gene TRBJ2-1, with a tentative D call TRBD2 (6 bases). CDR1 is SGHTA and CDR2 is FQGNSA in the germline V gene. The V end was cut by 5 bases, the J end by 3 bases, with 17 bases between. The CDR3 consists of 16 residues. Here the CDR3 reads CASSPPPGLNYNEQFF. Here the CDR3 DNA reads TGTGCCAGCAGCCCCCCGCCGGGACTGAACTACAATGAGCAGTTCTTC.